This T cell receptor beta chain was recorded in a study of long-term antiretroviral therapy in people with HIV. They ran version v3.0 of the immunoSEQ assay at survey level. This table comes from immunoSEQ multiplex PCR, and its TCRdb copy is limited to in-frame clones, with some not included. This table has 20,000 to 25,000 clones, about 84% appearing once. Germline V gives CDR1 LGHNA, CDR2 YSLEER. The CDR3 contains 15 residues. V lost 0 bases and J lost 0, with 9 bases in between. Sequencing was performed on unsorted PBMCs, taken 0.5 years before starting antiretroviral therapy. This TCR was recovered from a man between 35 and 55 years old with HIV. The gene calls are TRBV4-3 and TRBJ2-7; no clear D gene. For the CDR3, the DNA is TGCGCCAGCAGCCAAGAAGTCAGATACTCCTACGAGCAGTACTTC. As protein: CASSQEVRYSYEQYF.